This TCR beta chain was sequenced in a study of shared clonotypes between healthy human individuals. Whole-study findings and limits: Deeper or shallower sequencing was expected to change how clonotypes are shared among donors.

For this clone: Its target is not known. This sample includes further DNA sequences coding for the same CDR3.

Profiled with immunoSEQ multiplex PCR; TCRdb holds only in-frame clones, not every one. The sample shows roughly 2,500,000 clones, 80% to 95% of them seen only once. Germline CDR1 reads SGHTA; CDR2 reads FQGNSA. The CDR3 totals 11 residues. Between the trimmed V and J ends, which lost 1 base and 5 bases, there was a span of 2 bases. Donors were Caucasian adults residing in Nashville, Tennessee, USA. The rearrangement links TRBV7-2 to TRBJ1-2; D not certain. This clonotype was sampled from a young man in good health. Some clones in this sample may be carry-over from other donors' samples. The specimen was naive CD4+ T cells from PBMCs. Described subset: CD45RA+ positively selected. The CDR3 spells CASSLDYGYTF. CDR3 DNA: TGTGCCAGCAGCTTAGATTATGGCTACACCTTC.